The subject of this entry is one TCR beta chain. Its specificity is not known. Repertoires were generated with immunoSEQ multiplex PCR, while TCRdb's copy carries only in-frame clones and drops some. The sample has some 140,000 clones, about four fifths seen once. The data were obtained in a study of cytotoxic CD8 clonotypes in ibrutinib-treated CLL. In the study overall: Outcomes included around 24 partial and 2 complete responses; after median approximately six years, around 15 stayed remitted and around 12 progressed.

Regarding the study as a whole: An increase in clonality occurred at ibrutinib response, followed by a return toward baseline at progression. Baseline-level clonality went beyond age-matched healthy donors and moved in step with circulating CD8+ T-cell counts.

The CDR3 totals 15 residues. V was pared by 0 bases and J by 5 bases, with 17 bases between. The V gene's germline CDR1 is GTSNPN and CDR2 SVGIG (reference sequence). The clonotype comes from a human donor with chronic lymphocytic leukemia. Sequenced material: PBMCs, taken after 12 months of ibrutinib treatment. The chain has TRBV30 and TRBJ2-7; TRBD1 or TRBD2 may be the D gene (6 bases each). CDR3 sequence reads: CAWSVGGTGPNEQYF. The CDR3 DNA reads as TGTGCCTGGAGTGTCGGGGGCACGGGACCCAACGAGCAGTACTTC.